This T cell receptor beta chain was identified in a study of cytomegalovirus exposure and HLA in healthy donors. Across the whole study: HLA-typed donors contributed 65 million to 85 million unique TCRs, which were held in an early data release. Study results and limitations: According to an earlier analysis, most TCR beta V segments yielded productive rearrangements about 90% or about 30% of the time.

A word on this clone: Its antigen is not known.

The CDR3 extends over 13 amino acids. The germline V gene has CDR1 SEHNR and CDR2 FQNEAQ (reference sequence). The trim removed 4 bases at V and 5 bases at J, leaving 4 bases unmatched. Primers included in the PCR were 60 Vbeta and 13 Jbeta primers. The table came from immunoSEQ multiplex PCR; TCRdb's copy has only in-frame clones and leaves some out. The table has 150,000 to 250,000 clones, about 80% seen once; the top ten hold 1.5% to 2%. Donors counted as nominally healthy when sampled, yet unrecorded immune exposures were likely. The chain has TRBV7-9 and TRBJ2-5; 7 positions agree with TRBD2. The sample consisted of PBMCs. The receptor comes from a man aged 30 to 45 in good health and CMV-seronegative. The CDR3 reads CASSSSGGETQYF. CDR3 sequence (DNA): TGTGCCAGCAGCTCTAGCGGTGGGGAGACCCAGTACTTC.